This T cell receptor beta chain originates from a study of T cells in Graves' hyperthyroidism and ophthalmopathy. The CDR3 is 12 residues long. V trimming: 5 bases; J trimming: 7 bases; junction bases outside the gene matches: 2. Germline assignment: CDR1 LNHDA and CDR2 SQIVND (reference sequence). RNA transcripts yielded amplified TCR beta CDR3 regions. A first-round RT-PCR of the TCR CDR3 used the HTBI primer set. A single record per CDR3 protein comes from TCRdb applying MiXCR to the multiplex PCR reads. The sample holds about 550,000 distinct CDR3 sequences, less than 25% seen once. This clonotype was detected a few times.

The chain has TRBV19 and TRBJ2-7, with TRBD1 matching over 10 bases. This receptor was identified in a young man with Graves' hyperthyroidism. The sample comprised blood. For the CDR3, the DNA is TGTGCCAGTAGTCCGGGACAGGGGGAGCAGTACTTC. It codes for CASSPGQGEQYF.